This paragraph covers one T cell receptor (beta chain) sequence. Sequenced by immunoSEQ multiplex PCR; TCRdb stores in-frame clones only, minus some. This sample yields 55,000 to 70,000 clones, of which 70% to 90% are seen a single time; 2.1% belongs to the top ten. The CDR3 sequence is 15 residues long. The V and J ends lost 4 bases and 0 bases respectively, with 11 bases between them. In germline, CDR1 is SGHNT, CDR2 YYREEE (reference sequence). The data are from a study of Tregs in tolerant kidney transplant recipients. The input for sequencing was Tregs from blood, taken before the transplant. The clonotype was recovered from a human donor who received a combined kidney and bone marrow transplant. The J gene is TRBJ1-3, the V gene TRBV5-4, with D possibly matching TRBD1 (6 bases). The CDR3 DNA reads TGTGCCAGCAGCCTTCTAGGGGGCTCTGGAAACACCATATATTTT. Its protein is CASSLLGGSGNTIYF.